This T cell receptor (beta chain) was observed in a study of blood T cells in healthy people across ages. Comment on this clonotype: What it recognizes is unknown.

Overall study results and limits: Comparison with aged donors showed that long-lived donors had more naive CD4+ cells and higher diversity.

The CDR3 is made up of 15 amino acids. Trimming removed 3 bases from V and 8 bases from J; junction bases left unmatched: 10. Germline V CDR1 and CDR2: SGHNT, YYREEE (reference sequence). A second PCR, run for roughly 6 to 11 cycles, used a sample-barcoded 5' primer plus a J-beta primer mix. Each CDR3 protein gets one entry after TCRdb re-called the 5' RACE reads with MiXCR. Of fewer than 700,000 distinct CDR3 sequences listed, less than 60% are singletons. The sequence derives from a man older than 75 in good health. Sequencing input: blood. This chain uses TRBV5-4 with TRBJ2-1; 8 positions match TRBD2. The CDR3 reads CASSSSGGKRDEQFF. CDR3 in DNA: TGTGCCAGCAGCTCATCGGGGGGGAAAAGGGATGAGCAGTTCTTC.